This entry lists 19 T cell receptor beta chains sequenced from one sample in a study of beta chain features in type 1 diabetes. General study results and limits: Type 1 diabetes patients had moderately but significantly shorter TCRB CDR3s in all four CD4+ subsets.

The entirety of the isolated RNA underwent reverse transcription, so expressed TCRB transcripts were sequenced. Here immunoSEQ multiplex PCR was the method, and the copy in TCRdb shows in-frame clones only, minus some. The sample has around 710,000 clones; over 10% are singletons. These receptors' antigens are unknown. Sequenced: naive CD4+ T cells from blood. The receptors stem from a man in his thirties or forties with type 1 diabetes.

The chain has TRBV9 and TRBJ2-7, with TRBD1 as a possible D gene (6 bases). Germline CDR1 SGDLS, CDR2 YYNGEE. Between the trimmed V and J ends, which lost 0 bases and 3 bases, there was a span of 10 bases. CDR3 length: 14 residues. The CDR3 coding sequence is TGTGCCAGCAGCGTAGCTCTACAGGGCTACGAGCAGTACTTC. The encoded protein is CASSVALQGYEQYF. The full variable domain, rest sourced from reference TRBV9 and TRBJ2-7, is DSGVTQTPKHLITATGQRVTLRCSPRSGDLSVYWYQQSLDQGLQFLIQYYNGEERAKGNILERFSAQQFPDLHSELNLSSLELGDSALYFCASSVALQGYEQYFGPGTRLTVT.

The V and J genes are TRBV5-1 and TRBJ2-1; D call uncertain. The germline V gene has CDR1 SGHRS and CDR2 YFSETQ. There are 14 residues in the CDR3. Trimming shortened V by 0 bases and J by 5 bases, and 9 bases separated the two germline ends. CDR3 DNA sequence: TGCGCCAGCAGCTTGGCCTCCTTCAACAATGAGCAGTTCTTC. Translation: CASSLASFNNEQFF.

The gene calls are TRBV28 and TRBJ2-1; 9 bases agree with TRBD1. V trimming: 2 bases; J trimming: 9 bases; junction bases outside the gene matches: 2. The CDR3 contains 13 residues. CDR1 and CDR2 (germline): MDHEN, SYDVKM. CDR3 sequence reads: CASSLGQGSEQFF. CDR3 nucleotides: TGTGCCAGCAGTTTAGGACAGGGGAGTGAGCAGTTCTTC.

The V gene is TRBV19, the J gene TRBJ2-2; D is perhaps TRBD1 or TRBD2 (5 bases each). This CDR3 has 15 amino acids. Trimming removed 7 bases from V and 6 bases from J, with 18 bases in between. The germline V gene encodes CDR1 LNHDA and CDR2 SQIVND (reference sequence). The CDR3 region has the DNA TGTGCCAGTACTAATCCCGGGACCAATTCCGGGGAGCTGTTTTTT. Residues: CASTNPGTNSGELFF.

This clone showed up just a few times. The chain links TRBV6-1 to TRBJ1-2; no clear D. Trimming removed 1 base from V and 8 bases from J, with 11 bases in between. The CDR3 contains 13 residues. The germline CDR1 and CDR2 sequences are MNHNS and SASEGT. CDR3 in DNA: TGTGCCAGCAGTGAAGGCTCTATGAAGGGCTACACCTTC. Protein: CASSEGSMKGYTF.

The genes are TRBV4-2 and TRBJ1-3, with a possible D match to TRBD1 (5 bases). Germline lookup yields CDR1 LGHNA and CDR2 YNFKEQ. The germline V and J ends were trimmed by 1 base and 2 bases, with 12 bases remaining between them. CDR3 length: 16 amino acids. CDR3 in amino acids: CASSQAGSRAGNTIYF. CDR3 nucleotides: TGTGCCAGCAGCCAAGCTGGGTCCAGGGCTGGAAACACCATATATTTT.

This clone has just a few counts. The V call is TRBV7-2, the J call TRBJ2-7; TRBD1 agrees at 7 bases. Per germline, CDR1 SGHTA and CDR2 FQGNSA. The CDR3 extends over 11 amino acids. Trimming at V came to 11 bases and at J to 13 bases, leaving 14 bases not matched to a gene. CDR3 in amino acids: CAWGDRDSRYF. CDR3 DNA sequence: TGTGCCTGGGGCGACCGGGACAGCCGTTACTTC.

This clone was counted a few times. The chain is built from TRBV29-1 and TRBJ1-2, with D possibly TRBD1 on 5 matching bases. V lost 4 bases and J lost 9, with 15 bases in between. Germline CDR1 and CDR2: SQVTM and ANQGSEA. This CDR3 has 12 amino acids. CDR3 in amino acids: CSVGRQGRRYTF. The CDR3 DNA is TGCAGCGTTGGTCGGCAGGGTAGGCGCTACACCTTC.

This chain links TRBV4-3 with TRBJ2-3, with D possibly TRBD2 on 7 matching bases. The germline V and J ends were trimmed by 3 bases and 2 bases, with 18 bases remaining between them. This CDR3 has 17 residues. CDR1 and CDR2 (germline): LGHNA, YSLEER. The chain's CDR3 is CASSQSGPAGHTDTQYF. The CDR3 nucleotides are TGCGCCAGCAGCCAGAGCGGGCCAGCGGGACACACAGATACGCAGTATTTT.

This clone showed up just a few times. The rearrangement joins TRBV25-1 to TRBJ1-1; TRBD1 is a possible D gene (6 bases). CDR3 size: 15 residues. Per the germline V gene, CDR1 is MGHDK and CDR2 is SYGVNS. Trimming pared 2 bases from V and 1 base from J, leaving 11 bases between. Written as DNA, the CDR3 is TGTGCCAGCAGTGAAAAGGGACACTGGAACACTGAAGCTTTCTTT. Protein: CASSEKGHWNTEAFF.

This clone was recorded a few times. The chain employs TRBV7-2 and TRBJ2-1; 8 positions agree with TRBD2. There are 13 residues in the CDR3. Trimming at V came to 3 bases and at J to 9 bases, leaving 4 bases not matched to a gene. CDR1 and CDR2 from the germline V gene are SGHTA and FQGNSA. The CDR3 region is CASSFALAGEQFF. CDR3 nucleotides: TGTGCCAGCAGCTTCGCTCTAGCGGGTGAGCAGTTCTTC.

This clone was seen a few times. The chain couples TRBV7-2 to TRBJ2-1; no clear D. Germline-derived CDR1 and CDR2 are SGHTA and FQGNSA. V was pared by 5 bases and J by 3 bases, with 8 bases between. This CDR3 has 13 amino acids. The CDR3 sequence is CASSHDNYNEQFF. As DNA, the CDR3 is TGTGCCAGCAGCCACGACAACTACAATGAGCAGTTCTTC.

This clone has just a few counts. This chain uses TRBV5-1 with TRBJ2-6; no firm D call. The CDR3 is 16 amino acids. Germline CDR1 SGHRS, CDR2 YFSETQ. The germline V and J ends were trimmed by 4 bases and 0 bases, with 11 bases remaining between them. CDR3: CASSPPTFSGANVLTF. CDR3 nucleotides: TGCGCCAGCAGCCCGCCCACATTCTCTGGGGCCAACGTCCTGACTTTC.

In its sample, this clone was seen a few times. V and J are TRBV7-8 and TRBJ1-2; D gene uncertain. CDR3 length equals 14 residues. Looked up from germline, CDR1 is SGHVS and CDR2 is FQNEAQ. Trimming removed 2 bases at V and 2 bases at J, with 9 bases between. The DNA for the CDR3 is TGTGCCAGCAGCTTATCCCCAGGCAACTATGGCTACACCTTC. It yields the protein CASSLSPGNYGYTF.

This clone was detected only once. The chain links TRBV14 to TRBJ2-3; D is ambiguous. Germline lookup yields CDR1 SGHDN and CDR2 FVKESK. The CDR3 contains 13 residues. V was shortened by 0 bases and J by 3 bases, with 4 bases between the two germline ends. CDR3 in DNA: TGTGCCAGCAGCCAAGACCCTACAGATACGCAGTATTTT. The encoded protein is CASSQDPTDTQYF.

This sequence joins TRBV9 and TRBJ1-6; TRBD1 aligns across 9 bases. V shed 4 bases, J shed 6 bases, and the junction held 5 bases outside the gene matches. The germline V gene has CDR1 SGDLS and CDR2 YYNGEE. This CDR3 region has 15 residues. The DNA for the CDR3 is TGTGCCAGCAGCACCCCGGGACAGGGTAATTCACCCCTCCACTTT. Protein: CASSTPGQGNSPLHF.

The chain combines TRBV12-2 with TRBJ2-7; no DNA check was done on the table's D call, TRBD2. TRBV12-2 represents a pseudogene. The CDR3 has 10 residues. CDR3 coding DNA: TGTGCAAGTCGCTTAGCGATCCCCGGAGTC. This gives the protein CASRLAIPGV.

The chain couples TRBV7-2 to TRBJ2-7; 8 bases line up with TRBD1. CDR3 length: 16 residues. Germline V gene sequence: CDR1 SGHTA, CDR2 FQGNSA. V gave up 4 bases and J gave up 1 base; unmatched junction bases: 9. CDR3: CASSSYGQGASYEQYF. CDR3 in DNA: TGTGCCAGCAGCTCCTATGGACAGGGCGCTTCCTACGAGCAGTACTTC.

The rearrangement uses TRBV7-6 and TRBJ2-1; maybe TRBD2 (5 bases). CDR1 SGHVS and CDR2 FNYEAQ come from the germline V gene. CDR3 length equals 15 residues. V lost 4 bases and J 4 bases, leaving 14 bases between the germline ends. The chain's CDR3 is CASSSRRVAYNEQFF. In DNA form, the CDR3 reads TGTGCCAGCAGCTCAAGGCGGGTTGCGTACAATGAGCAGTTCTTC.